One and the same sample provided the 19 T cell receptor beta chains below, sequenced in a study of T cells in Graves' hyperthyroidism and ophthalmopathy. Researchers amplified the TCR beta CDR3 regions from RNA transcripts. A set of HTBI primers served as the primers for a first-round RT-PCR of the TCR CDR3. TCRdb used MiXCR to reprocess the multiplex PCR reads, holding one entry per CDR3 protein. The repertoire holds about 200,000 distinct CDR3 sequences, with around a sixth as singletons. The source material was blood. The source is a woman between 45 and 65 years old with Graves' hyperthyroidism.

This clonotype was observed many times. Written as DNA, the CDR3 is TGTGCCAGCAGGGACAGGGTCCAGAGTACAGATACGCAGTATTTT. Translating it yields CASRDRVQSTDTQYF. The rearrangement joins TRBV2 to TRBJ2-3, with 8 bases that match TRBD1. Germline trimming cut 6 bases from V and 3 bases from J; bases unmatched to any gene: 8. The germline V gene encodes CDR1 SNHLY and CDR2 FYNNEI. This CDR3 is built from 15 residues.

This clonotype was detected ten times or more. The DNA of the CDR3 is TGTGCCATCAGTGATACGGATCGAGAGACCCAGTACTTC. Protein sequence: CAISDTDRETQYF. The rearrangement uses TRBV10-3 and TRBJ2-5; the D is unclear. The CDR3 consists of 13 residues. Germline-derived CDR1 and CDR2 are ENHRY and SYGVKD. Trimming removed 3 bases from V and 4 bases from J, with 9 bases in between.

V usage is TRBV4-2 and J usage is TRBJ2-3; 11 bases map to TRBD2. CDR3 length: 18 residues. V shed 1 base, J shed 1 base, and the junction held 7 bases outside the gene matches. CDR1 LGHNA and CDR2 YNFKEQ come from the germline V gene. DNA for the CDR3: TGTGCCAGCAGCCAAGCCCTACTAGCGGGAGAGGGCACAGATACGCAGTATTTT. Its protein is CASSQALLAGEGTDTQYF.

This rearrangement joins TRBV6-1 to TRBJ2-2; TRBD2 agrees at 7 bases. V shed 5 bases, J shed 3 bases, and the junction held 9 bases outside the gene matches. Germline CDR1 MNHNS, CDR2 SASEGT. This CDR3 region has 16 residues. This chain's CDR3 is CASSRYTSEHTGELFF. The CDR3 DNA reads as TGTGCCAGCAGTCGTTATACTAGCGAGCACACCGGGGAGCTGTTTTTT.

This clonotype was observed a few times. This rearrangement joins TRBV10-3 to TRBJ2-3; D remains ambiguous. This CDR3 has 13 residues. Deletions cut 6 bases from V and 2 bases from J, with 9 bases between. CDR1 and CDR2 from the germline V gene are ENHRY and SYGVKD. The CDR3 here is CAISGRTTDTQYF. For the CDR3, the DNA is TGTGCCATCAGCGGACGAACCACAGATACGCAGTATTTT.

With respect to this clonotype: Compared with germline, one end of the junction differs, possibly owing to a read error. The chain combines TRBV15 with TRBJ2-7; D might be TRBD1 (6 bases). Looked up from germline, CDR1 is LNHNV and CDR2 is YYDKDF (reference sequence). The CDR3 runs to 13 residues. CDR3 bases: TGTGCCACCCGCCGGGACAATTACTACGGGCAGTACTTC. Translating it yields CATRRDNYYGQYF. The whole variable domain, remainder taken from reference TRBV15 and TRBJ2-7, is DAMVIQNPRYQVTQFGKPVTLSCSQTLNHNVMYWYQQKSSQAPKLLFHYYDKDFNNEADTPDNFQSRRPNTSFCFLDIRSPGLGDTAMYLCATRRDNYYGQYFGPGTRLTVT.

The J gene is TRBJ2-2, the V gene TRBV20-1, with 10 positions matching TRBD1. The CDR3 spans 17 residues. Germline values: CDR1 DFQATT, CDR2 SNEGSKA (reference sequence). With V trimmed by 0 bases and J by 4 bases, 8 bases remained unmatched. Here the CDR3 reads CSARDVDRGPGTGELFF. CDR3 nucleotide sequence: TGCAGTGCTAGAGATGTCGACAGGGGGCCCGGCACCGGGGAGCTGTTTTTT.

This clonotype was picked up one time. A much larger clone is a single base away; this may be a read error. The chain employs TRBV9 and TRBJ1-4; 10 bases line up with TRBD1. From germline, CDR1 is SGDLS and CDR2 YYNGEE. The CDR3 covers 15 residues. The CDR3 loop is CVSSVKDRGYEKLFF. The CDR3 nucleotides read TGTGTCAGCAGCGTGAAGGACAGGGGGTATGAAAAACTGTTTTTT.

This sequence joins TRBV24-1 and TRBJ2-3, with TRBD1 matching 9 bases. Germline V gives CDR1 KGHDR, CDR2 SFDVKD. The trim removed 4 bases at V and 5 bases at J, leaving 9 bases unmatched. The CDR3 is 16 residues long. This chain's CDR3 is CATSDRGQGHKDTQYF. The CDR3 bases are TGTGCCACCAGTGACCGGGGACAGGGTCACAAAGATACGCAGTATTTT.

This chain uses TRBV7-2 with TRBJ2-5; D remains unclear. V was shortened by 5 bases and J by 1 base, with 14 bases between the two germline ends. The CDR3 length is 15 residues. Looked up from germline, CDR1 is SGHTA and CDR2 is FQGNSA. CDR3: CASSQDRPPQETQYF. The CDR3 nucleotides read TGTGCCAGCAGCCAAGATCGCCCACCCCAAGAGACCCAGTACTTC.

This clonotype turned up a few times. This CDR3 is CASKGNTEAFF. The CDR3 DNA reads as TGTGCCAGCAAAGGGAACACTGAAGCTTTCTTT. This chain links TRBV28 with TRBJ1-1; D is unresolved. V lost 7 bases and J lost 1, with 4 bases in between. This CDR3 has 11 amino acids. The V gene's germline CDR1 is MDHEN and CDR2 SYDVKM. Looking up the rest from reference TRBV28 and TRBJ1-1 gives the full variable domain: DVKVTQSSRYLVKRTGEKVFLECVQDMDHENMFWYRQDPGLGLRLIYFSYDVKMKEKGDIPEGYSVSREKKERFSLILESASTNQTSMYLCASKGNTEAFFGQGTRLTVV.

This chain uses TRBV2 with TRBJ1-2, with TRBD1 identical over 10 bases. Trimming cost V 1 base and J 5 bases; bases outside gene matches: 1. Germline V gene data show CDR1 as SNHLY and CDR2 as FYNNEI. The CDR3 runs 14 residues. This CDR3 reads CASSEEGQGYGYTF. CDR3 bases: TGTGCCAGCAGTGAAGAGGGACAGGGGTATGGCTACACCTTC.

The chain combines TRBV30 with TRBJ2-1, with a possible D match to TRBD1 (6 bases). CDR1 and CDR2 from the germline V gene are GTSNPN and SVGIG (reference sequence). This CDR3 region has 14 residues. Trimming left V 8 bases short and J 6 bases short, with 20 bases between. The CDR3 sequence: CASSRRGGVNEQFF. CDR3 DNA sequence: TGTGCCAGTAGTAGGCGAGGGGGAGTCAATGAGCAGTTCTTC.

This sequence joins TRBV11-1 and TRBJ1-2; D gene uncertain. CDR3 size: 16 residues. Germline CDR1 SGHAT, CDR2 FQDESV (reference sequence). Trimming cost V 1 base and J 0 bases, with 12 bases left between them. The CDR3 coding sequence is TGTGCCAGCAGCTTAGTGGGCGGGAACGCTAACTATGGCTACACCTTC. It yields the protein CASSLVGGNANYGYTF.

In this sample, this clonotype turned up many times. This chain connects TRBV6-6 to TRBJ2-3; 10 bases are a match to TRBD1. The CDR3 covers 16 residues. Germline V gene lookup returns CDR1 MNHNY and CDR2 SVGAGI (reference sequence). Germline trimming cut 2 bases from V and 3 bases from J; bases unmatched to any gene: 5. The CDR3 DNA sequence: TGTGCCAGCAGTTACGGGGACAGGGGAGGAACAGATACGCAGTATTTT. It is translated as CASSYGDRGGTDTQYF.

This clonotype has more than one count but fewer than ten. CDR3 DNA sequence: TGTGCCAGCAGCCGAATAGCGGGTGGCAATGAGCAGTTCTTC. As protein: CASSRIAGGNEQFF. The rearrangement links TRBV14 to TRBJ2-1; TRBD2 matches 7 bases. The germline V gene encodes CDR1 SGHDN and CDR2 FVKESK. This CDR3 comprises 14 residues. The V gene end was trimmed by 4 bases and the J gene end by 6 bases; junction bases not matched to a gene: 6.

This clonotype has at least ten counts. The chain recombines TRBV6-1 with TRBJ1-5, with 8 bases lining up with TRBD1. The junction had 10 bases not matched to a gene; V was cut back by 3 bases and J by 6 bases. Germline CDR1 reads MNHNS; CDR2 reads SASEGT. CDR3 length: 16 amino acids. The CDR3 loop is CASSEGQVVIVQPQHF. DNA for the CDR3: TGTGCCAGCAGTGAGGGACAGGTAGTGATCGTTCAGCCCCAGCATTTT.

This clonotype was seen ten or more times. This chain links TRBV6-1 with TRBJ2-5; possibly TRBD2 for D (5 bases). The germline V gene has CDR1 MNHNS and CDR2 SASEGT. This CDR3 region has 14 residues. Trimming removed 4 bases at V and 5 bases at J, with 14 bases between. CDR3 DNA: TGTGCCAGCAGTGCACTCATCCAGCGGGAGACCCAGTACTTC. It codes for CASSALIQRETQYF.

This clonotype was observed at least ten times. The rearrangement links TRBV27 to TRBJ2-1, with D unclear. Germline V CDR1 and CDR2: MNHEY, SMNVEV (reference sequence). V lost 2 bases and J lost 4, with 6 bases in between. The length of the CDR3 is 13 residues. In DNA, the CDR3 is TGTGCCAGCAGTTTAATACCGTACAATGAGCAGTTCTTC. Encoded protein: CASSLIPYNEQFF.